The 25 T cell receptor beta chains below were found in one sample sequenced in a study of post-analysis software for immune sequencing data. Study-level points and caveats: Roughly five TRBV segments were more frequent in patients than controls; TRBV5-6, TRBV5-1 and TRBV20-1 belonged to this group.

No antigen has been assigned to these receptors. Unique molecular identifiers were present in the TCR beta cDNA libraries. In TCRdb, the PCR reads were re-called with MiXCR into one record per CDR3 protein. The sample lists some 690,000 distinct CDR3 sequences; 30% were seen once. The sequencing sample was made of blood. Source of these receptors: a girl aged 5-17 years with multiple sclerosis.

The chain couples TRBV4-3 to TRBJ2-7; D is perhaps TRBD2 (5 bases). V was clipped by 0 bases and J by 3 bases, with 12 bases between them. The CDR3 extends over 15 amino acids. Germline V CDR1 and CDR2: LGHNA, YSLEER. CDR3 region: CASSQERELGYEQYF. DNA for the CDR3: TGCGCCAGCAGCCAAGAAAGGGAGTTAGGCTACGAGCAGTACTTC.

This sequence joins TRBV7-2 and TRBJ1-1, with 7 bases lining up with TRBD1. Germline CDR1 SGHTA, CDR2 FQGNSA. With V trimmed by 1 base and J by 6 bases, 5 bases remained unmatched. The CDR3 has 14 amino acids. In DNA form, the CDR3 reads TGTGCCAGCAGCTTAGACAGGGGAAGCCCTGAAGCTTTCTTT. Protein: CASSLDRGSPEAFF.

This clonotype occurred a few times. The V and J genes are TRBV7-2 and TRBJ2-7; tentatively, D is TRBD1 or TRBD2 (5 bases each). Per the germline V gene, CDR1 is SGHTA and CDR2 is FQGNSA. The ends were cut back, 1 base at V and 3 bases at J, with 10 bases in the middle. This CDR3 is 14 amino acids long. The CDR3 sequence is CASSLVRGGYEQYF. As DNA, the CDR3 is TGTGCCAGCAGCTTAGTGAGGGGCGGCTACGAGCAGTACTTC.

This clonotype was counted a few times. The V and J genes are TRBV4-3 and TRBJ1-4; no clear D. This CDR3 is 13 amino acids long. The V and J ends lost 1 base and 13 bases respectively, with 13 bases between them. CDR1 is LGHNA, CDR2 YSLEER, per germline. CDR3 in amino acids: CASSQGLRAGLFF. The CDR3 coding sequence is TGCGCCAGCAGCCAAGGATTGAGGGCGGGACTGTTTTTT.

In its sample, this clonotype was seen a few times. The J gene is TRBJ1-2, the V gene TRBV11-2; 7 nucleotides agree with TRBD1. Germline CDR1 reads SGHAT; CDR2 reads FQNNGV. This CDR3 spans 16 amino acids. Trimming took 0 bases from V and 4 from J; bases not matched to a gene: 8. In DNA form, the CDR3 reads TGTGCCAGCAGCTTAGATGCAGGGGGTGGGAGCTATGGCTACACCTTC. Its translation is CASSLDAGGGSYGYTF.

This chain joins TRBV5-1 and TRBJ2-7; D perhaps matches TRBD2 (6 bases). V lost 3 bases to trimming and J lost 3 bases, with 13 bases between them. The germline V gene has CDR1 SGHRS and CDR2 YFSETQ. The CDR3 runs 14 residues. DNA for the CDR3: TGCGCCAGCAGCTGGCGGGGACCCCGCTACGAGCAGTACTTC. It translates to CASSWRGPRYEQYF.

The chain has TRBV6-2 or TRBV6-3 and TRBJ1-2; D is unclear. CDR1 MNHEY and CDR2 SVGEGT come from the germline V gene. Between the trimmed V and J ends, which lost 6 bases and 5 bases, there was a span of 10 bases. CDR3 length equals 12 residues. CDR3 nucleotides: TGTGCCAGCAGGGATGTTCCTTATGGCTACACCTTC. It encodes CASRDVPYGYTF.

The V gene is TRBV4-1, the J gene TRBJ1-1, with D possibly TRBD1 on 6 matching bases. V lost 6 bases and J lost 9, with 17 bases in between. Germline CDR1 MGHRA, CDR2 YSYEKL. This CDR3 has 13 residues. CDR3 DNA sequence: TGCGCCAGCAGGCCCGACAGGTTCAGGAAAGCTTTCTTT. This gives the protein CASRPDRFRKAFF.

This clonotype was observed once. This chain uses TRBV5-1 with TRBJ2-5; 9 bases are a match to TRBD1. There are 16 residues in the CDR3. V was clipped by 2 bases and J by 11 bases; unmatched bases: 16. Looked up from germline, CDR1 is SGHRS and CDR2 is YFSETQ. The CDR3 DNA follows: TGCGCCAGCAGCTTACCGGGACAGGGCCCGTTTAATGAGCAGTACTTC. Translated: CASSLPGQGPFNEQYF.

This clonotype was counted once. A read error is possible here, since a much larger clone lies one base away. The genes are TRBV10-3 and TRBJ2-5; possible D gene TRBD1, 5 bases. The germline V gene has CDR1 ENHRY and CDR2 SYGVKD. This CDR3 region has 15 residues. The DNA for the CDR3 is TGTGCCATCAGTGAGCCTACAGGACCCCAAGAGACCCGGTACTTC. Translation: CAISEPTGPQETRYF.

This clonotype came up a few times. The rearrangement uses TRBV5-1 and TRBJ1-1; D might be TRBD1 (6 bases). CDR3 length equals 15 residues. Germline CDR1 SGHRS, CDR2 YFSETQ. V was pared by 0 bases and J by 2 bases, with 11 bases between. CDR3 nucleotide sequence: TGCGCCAGCAGCTTGGCCGGGGGGCCCAACACTGAAGCTTTCTTT. Residues: CASSLAGGPNTEAFF.

This clonotype was seen a few times. The rearrangement joins TRBV20-1 to TRBJ2-5; D gene ambiguous. V was trimmed by 2 bases and J by 5 bases, leaving 6 bases between them. This CDR3 is 11 amino acids long. Germline loops: CDR1 DFQATT, CDR2 SNEGSKA (reference sequence). The DNA for the CDR3 is TGCAGTGCTAGAAGGGCGGAGACCCAGTACTTC. This translates into CSARRAETQYF.

CDR3 sequence (DNA): TGTGCCAGCAGCCCACGTGGACTAGTTGCCTACGAGCAGTACTTC. Translation gives CASSPRGLVAYEQYF. The genes are TRBV3-1 and TRBJ2-7; 7 bases align to TRBD2. CDR1 is LGHDT and CDR2 is YNNKEL in the germline V gene (reference sequence). The junction had 8 bases not matched to a gene; V was cut back by 4 bases and J by 2 bases. The CDR3 is made up of 15 amino acids.

In DNA, the CDR3 is TGTGCCAGCAGTTTGTCTACAGCTGGAAGCACCGGGGAGCTGTTTTTT. Protein sequence: CASSLSTAGSTGELFF. This rearrangement joins TRBV28 to TRBJ2-2, with unresolved D. CDR1 is MDHEN, CDR2 SYDVKM, per germline. Trimming pared 3 bases from V and 4 bases from J, leaving 15 bases between. This CDR3 spans 16 amino acids.

The chain couples TRBV20-1 to TRBJ2-5, with D possibly matching TRBD2 (5 bases). The J call is doubtful: the DNA matches TRBJ2-7 better. This CDR3 has 15 residues. Germline V gives CDR1 DFQATT, CDR2 SNEGSKA (reference sequence). CDR3 region: CSARDSQRMSYEQYF. DNA of the CDR3: TGCAGTGCTAGGGATTCTCAGCGGATGAGCTACGAGCAGTACTTC.

This clonotype appeared once. The V and J genes are TRBV7-9 and TRBJ2-5, with 7 positions matching TRBD2. Germline loops: CDR1 SEHNR, CDR2 FQNEAQ (reference sequence). This CDR3 spans 15 amino acids. Unmatched junction bases numbered 11, after V lost 9 bases and J lost 1 base. In nucleotides, the CDR3 is TGTGCCAGTTCTTTGGAAGCGGGATCCCAAGAGACCCAGTACTTC. Translating gives CASSLEAGSQETQYF.

The rearrangement uses TRBV19 and TRBJ1-1; D is unclear. The CDR3 is made up of 13 amino acids. Germline V gene data show CDR1 as LNHDA and CDR2 as SQIVND (reference sequence). The V and J ends lost 9 bases and 1 base respectively, with 12 bases between them. CDR3 sequence: CASGFTANTEAFF. The CDR3 coding sequence is TGTGCCAGCGGATTTACAGCGAACACTGAAGCTTTCTTT.

This clonotype has a handful of counts. The V gene is TRBV9, the J gene TRBJ2-1; 8 bases map to TRBD2. This CDR3 is built from 16 residues. Per germline, CDR1 SGDLS and CDR2 YYNGEE. V lost 4 bases to trimming and J lost 9 bases; unmatched junction nucleotides: 15. The CDR3 DNA reads TGTGCCAGCAGCTTTGCCGGGGGGGGCGGGCCGCGTGAGCAGTTCTTC. Translated, it gives CASSFAGGGGPREQFF.

This clonotype was observed a single time. The chain combines TRBV20-1 with TRBJ2-1; D is uncertain. The end of the DNA fits TRBJ2-7 better, so the J call may be wrong. The CDR3 runs to 15 residues. Per germline, CDR1 DFQATT and CDR2 SNEGSKA (reference sequence). CDR3: CSARSYSSSYNEQYF. As DNA, the CDR3 is TGCAGTGCTAGATCTTACTCGAGCTCCTACAATGAGCAGTACTTC.

Only a few counts were recorded for this clonotype. This chain connects TRBV20-1 to TRBJ2-5, with D perhaps matching TRBD1 or TRBD2 (5 bases each). The germline V gene has CDR1 DFQATT and CDR2 SNEGSKA (reference sequence). CDR3 length: 16 amino acids. Between the trimmed V and J ends, which lost 2 bases and 4 bases, there was a span of 20 bases. Here the CDR3 DNA reads TGCAGTGCTAGACCCCGGGGCCGGGGTAATCTAGAGACCCAGTACTTC. This gives the protein CSARPRGRGNLETQYF.

The chain carries TRBV20-1 and TRBJ2-1, with D perhaps TRBD2 (5 bases). Germline V CDR1 and CDR2: DFQATT, SNEGSKA (reference sequence). The V end lost 3 bases, the J end lost 8 bases, and 14 bases lay between the germline ends. This CDR3 has 13 residues. The CDR3 sequence is CSASKRVVDEQFF. The CDR3, as DNA: TGCAGTGCTAGCAAGAGGGTGGTAGATGAGCAGTTCTTC.

The rearrangement links TRBV9 to TRBJ2-1; no reliable D call. This CDR3 comprises 15 residues. CDR1 and CDR2 from the germline V gene are SGDLS and YYNGEE. V was trimmed by 0 bases and J by 6 bases, leaving 13 bases between them. CDR3: CASSVEGWSGNEQFF. The CDR3 nucleotides are TGTGCCAGCAGCGTAGAAGGTTGGAGTGGCAATGAGCAGTTCTTC.

This clonotype has just a few counts. The chain joins TRBV6-1 to TRBJ2-1; D not resolved. Trimming took 0 bases from V and 2 from J, leaving 8 bases between them. Germline assignment: CDR1 MNHNS and CDR2 SASEGT. The CDR3 is made up of 15 amino acids. The DNA for the CDR3 is TGTGCCAGCAGTGAAGCGCTGTCACCCTACAATGAGCAGTTCTTC. Protein sequence: CASSEALSPYNEQFF.

The chain couples TRBV20-1 to TRBJ2-2; D may correspond to TRBD1 or TRBD2 (5 bases each). V was cut by 2 bases and J by 4 bases, with 17 bases left in between. CDR3 length: 16 amino acids. Germline V gene sequence: CDR1 DFQATT, CDR2 SNEGSKA (reference sequence). The CDR3 loop is CSARYPGRAGTGELFF. DNA for the CDR3: TGCAGTGCTAGATACCCAGGCAGGGCGGGCACCGGGGAGCTGTTTTTT.

This clonotype has ten or more counts. This sequence joins TRBV5-1 and TRBJ2-1; D may be TRBD2 (6 bases). Germline loops: CDR1 SGHRS, CDR2 YFSETQ. V was trimmed by 0 bases and J by 4 bases, leaving 8 bases between them. The CDR3 spans 14 residues. CDR3 region: CASSLDGGYNEQFF. For the CDR3, the DNA is TGCGCCAGCAGCTTGGACGGGGGTTACAATGAGCAGTTCTTC.